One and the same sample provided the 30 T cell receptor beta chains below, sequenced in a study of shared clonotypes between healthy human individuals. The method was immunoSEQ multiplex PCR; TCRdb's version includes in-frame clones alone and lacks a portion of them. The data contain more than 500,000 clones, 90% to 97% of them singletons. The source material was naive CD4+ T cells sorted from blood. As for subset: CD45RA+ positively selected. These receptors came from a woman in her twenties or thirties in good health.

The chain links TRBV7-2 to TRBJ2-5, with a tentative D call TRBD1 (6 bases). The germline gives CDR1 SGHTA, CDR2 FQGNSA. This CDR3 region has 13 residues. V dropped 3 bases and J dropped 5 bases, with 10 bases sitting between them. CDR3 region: CASSLEQGETQYF. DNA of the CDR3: TGTGCCAGCAGCTTGGAGCAGGGGGAGACCCAGTACTTC.

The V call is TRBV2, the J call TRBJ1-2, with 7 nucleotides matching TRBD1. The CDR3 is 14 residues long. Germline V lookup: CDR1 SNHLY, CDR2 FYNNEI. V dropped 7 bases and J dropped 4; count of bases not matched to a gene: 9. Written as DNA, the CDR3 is TGTGCCAGCAATCCCGAGACAGGGTTCTATGGCTACACCTTC. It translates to CASNPETGFYGYTF. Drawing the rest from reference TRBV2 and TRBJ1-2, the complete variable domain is EPEVTQTPSHQVTQMGQEVILRCVPISNHLYFYWYRQILGQKVEFLVSFYNNEISEKSEIFDDQFSVERPDGSNFTLKIRSTKLEDSAMYFCASNPETGFYGYTFGSGTRLTVV.

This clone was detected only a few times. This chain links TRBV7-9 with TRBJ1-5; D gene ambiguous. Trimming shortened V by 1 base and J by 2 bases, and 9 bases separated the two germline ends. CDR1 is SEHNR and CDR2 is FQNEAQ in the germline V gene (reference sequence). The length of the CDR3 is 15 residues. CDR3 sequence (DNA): TGTGCCAGCAGCTTAGAACCGGTCGGCAATCAGCCCCAGCATTTT. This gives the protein CASSLEPVGNQPQHF.

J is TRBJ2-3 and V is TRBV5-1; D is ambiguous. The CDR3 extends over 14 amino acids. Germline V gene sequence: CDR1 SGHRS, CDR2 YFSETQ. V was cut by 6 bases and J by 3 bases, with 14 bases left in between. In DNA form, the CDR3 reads TGCGCCAGCAAATCACCGGGTCTGACAGATACGCAGTATTTT. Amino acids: CASKSPGLTDTQYF.

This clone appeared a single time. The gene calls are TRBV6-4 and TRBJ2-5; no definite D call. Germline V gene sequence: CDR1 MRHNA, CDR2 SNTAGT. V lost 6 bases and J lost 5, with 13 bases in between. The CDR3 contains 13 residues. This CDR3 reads CASSPILGETQYF. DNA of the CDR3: TGTGCCAGCAGCCCGATCCTAGGGGAGACCCAGTACTTC.

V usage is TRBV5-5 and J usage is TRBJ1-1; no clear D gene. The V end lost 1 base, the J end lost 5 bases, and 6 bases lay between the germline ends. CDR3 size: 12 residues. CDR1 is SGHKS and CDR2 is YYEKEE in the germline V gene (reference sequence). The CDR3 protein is CASSLRQTEAFF. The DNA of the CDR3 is TGTGCCAGCAGCTTGCGGCAGACTGAAGCTTTCTTT.

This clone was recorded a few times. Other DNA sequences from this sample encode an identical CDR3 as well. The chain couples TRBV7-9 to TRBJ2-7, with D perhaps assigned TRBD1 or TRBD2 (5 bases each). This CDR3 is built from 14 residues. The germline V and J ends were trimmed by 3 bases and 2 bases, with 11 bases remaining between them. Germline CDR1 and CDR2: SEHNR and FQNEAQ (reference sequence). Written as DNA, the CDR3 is TGTGCCAGCAGCTTGAGGGGCTCCACCTACGAGCAGTACTTC. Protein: CASSLRGSTYEQYF.

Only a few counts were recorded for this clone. The CDR3 DNA follows: TGTGCCAGCAGCGAAGGGGTGGATGGCTACACCTTC. The encoded protein is CASSEGVDGYTF. The chain employs TRBV28 and TRBJ1-2, with D tentatively TRBD1 (5 bases). V shed 6 bases and J shed 6 bases, with 11 bases lying between them. Germline V gives CDR1 MDHEN, CDR2 SYDVKM. This CDR3 comprises 12 residues.

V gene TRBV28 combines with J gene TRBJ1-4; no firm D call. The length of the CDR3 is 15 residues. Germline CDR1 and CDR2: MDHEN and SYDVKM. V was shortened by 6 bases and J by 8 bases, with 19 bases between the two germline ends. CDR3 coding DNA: TGTGCCAGCAGCCCCGGATCTTACGAGGGAGAAAAACTGTTTTTT. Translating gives CASSPGSYEGEKLFF.

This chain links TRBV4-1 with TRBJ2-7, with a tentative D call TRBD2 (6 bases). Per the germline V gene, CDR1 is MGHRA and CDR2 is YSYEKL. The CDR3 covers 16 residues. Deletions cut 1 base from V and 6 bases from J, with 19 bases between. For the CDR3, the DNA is TGCGCCAGCAGCCAAGCCCTACTAGTCGTGGGGGGCGAGCAGTACTTC. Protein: CASSQALLVVGGEQYF.

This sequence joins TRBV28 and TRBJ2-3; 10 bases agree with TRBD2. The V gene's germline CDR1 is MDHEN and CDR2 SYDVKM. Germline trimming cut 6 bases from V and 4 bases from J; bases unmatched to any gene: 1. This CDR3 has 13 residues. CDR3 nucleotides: TGTGCCAGCAGCACTAGCGGGGCAGATACGCAGTATTTT. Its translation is CASSTSGADTQYF. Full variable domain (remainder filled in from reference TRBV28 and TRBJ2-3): DVKVTQSSRYLVKRTGEKVFLECVQDMDHENMFWYRQDPGLGLRLIYFSYDVKMKEKGDIPEGYSVSREKKERFSLILESASTNQTSMYLCASSTSGADTQYFGPGTRLTVL.

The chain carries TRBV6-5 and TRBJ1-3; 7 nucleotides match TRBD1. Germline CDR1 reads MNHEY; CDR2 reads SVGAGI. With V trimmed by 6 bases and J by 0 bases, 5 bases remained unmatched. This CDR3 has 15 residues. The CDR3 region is CASRDWDSSGNTIYF. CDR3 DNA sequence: TGTGCCAGCAGGGATTGGGACAGCTCTGGAAACACCATATATTTT.

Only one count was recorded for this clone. CDR3 sequence reads: CASSLADRGYEQYF. CDR3 in DNA: TGTGCCAGCAGCTTGGCCGACAGGGGCTACGAGCAGTACTTC. The rearrangement uses TRBV5-5 and TRBJ2-7, with 8 bases that match TRBD1. J gave up 3 bases and V 0 bases, and 2 bases lay outside the gene matches. The CDR3 runs 14 residues. In germline, CDR1 is SGHKS, CDR2 YYEKEE (reference sequence).

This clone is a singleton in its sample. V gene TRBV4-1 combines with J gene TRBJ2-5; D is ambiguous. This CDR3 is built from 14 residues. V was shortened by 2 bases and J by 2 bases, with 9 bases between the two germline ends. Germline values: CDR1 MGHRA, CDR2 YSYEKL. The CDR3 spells CASSQNSKQETQYF. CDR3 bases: TGCGCCAGCAGCCAAAACAGTAAACAAGAGACCCAGTACTTC.

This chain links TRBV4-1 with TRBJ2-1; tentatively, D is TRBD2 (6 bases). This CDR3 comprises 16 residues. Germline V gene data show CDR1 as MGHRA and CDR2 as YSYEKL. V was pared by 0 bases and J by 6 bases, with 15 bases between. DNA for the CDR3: TGCGCCAGCAGCCAAGATCCTGGGCTCGGGGGCAATGAGCAGTTCTTC. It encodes CASSQDPGLGGNEQFF.

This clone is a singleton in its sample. The DNA for the CDR3 is TGTGCCAGCTCACCAGCTGACAGGGGCACTGAAGCTTTCTTT. It encodes CASSPADRGTEAFF. The chain joins TRBV18 to TRBJ1-1; 8 nucleotides agree with TRBD1. The CDR3 length is 14 residues. J was trimmed by 4 bases and V by 2 bases; bases with no gene match: 3. CDR1 KGHSH and CDR2 LQKENI come from the germline V gene.

DNA for the CDR3: TGTGCCAGCAGCGTACTAGTTGGAGTGGGAGATACGCAGTATTTT. This gives the protein CASSVLVGVGDTQYF. This sequence joins TRBV11-2 and TRBJ2-3; possible D gene TRBD2, 5 bases. V dropped 5 bases and J dropped 5 bases, with 17 bases sitting between them. This CDR3 is built from 15 residues. The germline CDR1 and CDR2 sequences are SGHAT and FQNNGV.

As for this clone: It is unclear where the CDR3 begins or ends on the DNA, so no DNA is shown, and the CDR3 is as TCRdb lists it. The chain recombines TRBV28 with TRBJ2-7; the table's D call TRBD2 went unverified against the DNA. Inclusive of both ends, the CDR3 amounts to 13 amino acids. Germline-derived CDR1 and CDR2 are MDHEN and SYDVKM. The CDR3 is CASSLFASGSWYF.

This chain's CDR3 is CASSEGTDYYEQYF. DNA of the CDR3: TGCGCCAGCAGTGAAGGAACAGATTACTACGAGCAGTACTTC. The genes are TRBV10-1 and TRBJ2-7; D call uncertain. The CDR3 covers 14 residues. Germline lookup yields CDR1 WNHNN and CDR2 SYGVQD (reference sequence). V gave up 3 bases and J gave up 3 bases, with 12 bases separating them.

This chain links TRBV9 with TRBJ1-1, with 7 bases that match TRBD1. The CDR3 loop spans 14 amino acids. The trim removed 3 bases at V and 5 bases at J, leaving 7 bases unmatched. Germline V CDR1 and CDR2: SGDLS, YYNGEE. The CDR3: CASSGGTAGTEAFF. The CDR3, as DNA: TGTGCCAGCAGCGGGGGGACAGCTGGGACTGAAGCTTTCTTT. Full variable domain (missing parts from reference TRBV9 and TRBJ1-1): DSGVTQTPKHLITATGQRVTLRCSPRSGDLSVYWYQQSLDQGLQFLIQYYNGEERAKGNILERFSAQQFPDLHSELNLSSLELGDSALYFCASSGGTAGTEAFFGQGTRLTVV.

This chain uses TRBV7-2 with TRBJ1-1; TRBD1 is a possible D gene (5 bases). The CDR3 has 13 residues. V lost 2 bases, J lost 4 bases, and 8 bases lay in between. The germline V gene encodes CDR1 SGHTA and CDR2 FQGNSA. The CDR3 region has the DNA TGTGCCAGCAGCTTATGGGGGGGCACTGAAGCTTTCTTT. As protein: CASSLWGGTEAFF.

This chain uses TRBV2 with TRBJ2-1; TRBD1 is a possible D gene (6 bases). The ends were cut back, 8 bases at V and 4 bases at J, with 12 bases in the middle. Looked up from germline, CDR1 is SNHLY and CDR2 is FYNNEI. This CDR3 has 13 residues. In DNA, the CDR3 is TGTGCCAGCGCCGGGGACACATACAATGAGCAGTTCTTC. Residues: CASAGDTYNEQFF.

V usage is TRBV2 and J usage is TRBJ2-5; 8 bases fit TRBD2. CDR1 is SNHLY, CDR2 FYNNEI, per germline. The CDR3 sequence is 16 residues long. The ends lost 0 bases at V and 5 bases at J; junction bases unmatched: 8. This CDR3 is CASSEARASGWETQYF. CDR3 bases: TGTGCCAGCAGTGAAGCGCGGGCTAGCGGGTGGGAGACCCAGTACTTC.

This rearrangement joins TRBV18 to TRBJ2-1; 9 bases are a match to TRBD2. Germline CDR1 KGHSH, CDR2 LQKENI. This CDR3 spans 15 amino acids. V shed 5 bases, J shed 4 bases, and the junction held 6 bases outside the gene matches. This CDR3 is CASSGSGRKYNEQFF. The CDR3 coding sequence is TGTGCCAGCTCAGGGAGCGGGAGGAAATACAATGAGCAGTTCTTC. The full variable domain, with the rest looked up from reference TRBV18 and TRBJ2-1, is NAGVMQNPRHLVRRRGQEARLRCSPMKGHSHVYWYRQLPEEGLKFMVYLQKENIIDESGMPKERFSAEFPKEGPSILRIQQVVRGDSAAYFCASSGSGRKYNEQFFGPGTRLTVL.

CDR3 protein: CASSPGVGTDTQYF. The CDR3 DNA reads TGTGCCAGTAGTCCGGGGGTGGGCACAGATACGCAGTATTTT. The chain combines TRBV19 with TRBJ2-3; tentative D call: TRBD2 (6 bases). The CDR3 runs 14 residues. Germline V lookup: CDR1 LNHDA, CDR2 SQIVND (reference sequence). V dropped 5 bases and J dropped 1 base, with 10 bases sitting between them.

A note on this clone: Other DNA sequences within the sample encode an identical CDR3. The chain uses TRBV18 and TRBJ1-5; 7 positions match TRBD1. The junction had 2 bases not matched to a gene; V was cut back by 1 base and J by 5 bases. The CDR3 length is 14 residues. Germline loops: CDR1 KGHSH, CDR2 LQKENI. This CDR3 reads CASSPRQGDQPQHF. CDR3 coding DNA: TGTGCCAGCTCACCACGGCAGGGGGATCAGCCCCAGCATTTT. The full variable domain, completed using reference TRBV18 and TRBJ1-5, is NAGVMQNPRHLVRRRGQEARLRCSPMKGHSHVYWYRQLPEEGLKFMVYLQKENIIDESGMPKERFSAEFPKEGPSILRIQQVVRGDSAAYFCASSPRQGDQPQHFGDGTRLSIL.

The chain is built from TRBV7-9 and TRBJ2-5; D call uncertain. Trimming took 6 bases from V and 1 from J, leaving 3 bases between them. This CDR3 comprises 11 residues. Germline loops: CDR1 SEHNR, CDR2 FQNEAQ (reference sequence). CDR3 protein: CASRSQETQYF. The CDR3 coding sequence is TGTGCCAGCAGATCCCAAGAGACCCAGTACTTC.

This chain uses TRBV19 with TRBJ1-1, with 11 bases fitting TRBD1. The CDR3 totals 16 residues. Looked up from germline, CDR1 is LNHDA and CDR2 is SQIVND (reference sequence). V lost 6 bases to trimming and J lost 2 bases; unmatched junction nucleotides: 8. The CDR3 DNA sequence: TGTGCCAGTAGGGAGTGGGACAGGGGGTCTAACACTGAAGCTTTCTTT. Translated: CASREWDRGSNTEAFF.

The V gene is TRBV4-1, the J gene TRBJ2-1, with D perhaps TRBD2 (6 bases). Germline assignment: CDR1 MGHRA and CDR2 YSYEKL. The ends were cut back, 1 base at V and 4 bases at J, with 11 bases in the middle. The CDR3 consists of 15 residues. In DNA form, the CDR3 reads TGCGCCAGCAGCCAAGCGCGGGGTGAATACAATGAGCAGTTCTTC. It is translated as CASSQARGEYNEQFF.

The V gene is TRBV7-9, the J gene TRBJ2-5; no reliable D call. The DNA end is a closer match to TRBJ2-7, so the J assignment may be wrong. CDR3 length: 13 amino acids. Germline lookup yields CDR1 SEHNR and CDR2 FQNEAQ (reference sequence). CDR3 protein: CASSLGQLYEQYF. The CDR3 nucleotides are TGTGCCAGCAGCCTGGGCCAACTCTACGAGCAGTACTTC.